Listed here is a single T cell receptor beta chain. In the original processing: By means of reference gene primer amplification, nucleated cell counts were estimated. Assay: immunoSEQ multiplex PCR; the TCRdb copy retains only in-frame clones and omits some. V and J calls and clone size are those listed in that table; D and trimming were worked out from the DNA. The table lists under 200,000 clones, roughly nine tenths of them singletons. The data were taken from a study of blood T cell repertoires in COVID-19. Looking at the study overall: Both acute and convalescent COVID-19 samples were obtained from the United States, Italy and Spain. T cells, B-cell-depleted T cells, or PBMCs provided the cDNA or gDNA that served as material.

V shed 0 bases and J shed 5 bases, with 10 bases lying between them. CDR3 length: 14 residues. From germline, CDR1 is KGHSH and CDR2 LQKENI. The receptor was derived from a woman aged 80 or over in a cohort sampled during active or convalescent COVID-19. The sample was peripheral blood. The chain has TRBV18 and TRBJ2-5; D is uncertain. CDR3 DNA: TGTGCCAGCTCACCACCGGCTCAGAGGGAGACCCAGTACTTC. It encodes CASSPPAQRETQYF.